This T cell receptor (beta chain) emerged from a study of cytomegalovirus exposure and HLA in healthy donors. This clone was seen only a few times. Those who donated were healthy bone marrow donors. Primers included in the PCR were 60 Vbeta and 13 Jbeta primers. TCRdb's table, derived via immunoSEQ multiplex PCR, lists solely in-frame clones and lacks some. The sample lists approximately 180,000 clones, around 81% occurring once. Sequenced material: PBMCs. The receptor was derived from a man aged 18 to 29 in good health and CMV-seronegative.

The CDR3 is CASRRGDTQYF. In DNA form, the CDR3 reads TGTGCCAGCAGACGGGGGGATACGCAGTATTTT. The chain recombines TRBV6-5 with TRBJ2-3; D might be TRBD2 (6 bases). This CDR3 region has 11 residues. The germline V and J ends were trimmed by 6 bases and 6 bases, with 7 bases remaining between them. CDR1 is MNHEY and CDR2 is SVGAGI in the germline V gene.